This passage covers 8 T cell receptor beta chains from one sample sequenced in a study of blood T cells in healthy people across ages. With a J-beta primer mix and a sample-barcoded 5' primer, a second PCR ran about 7 to 12 cycles. Using its own MiXCR run on the 5' RACE reads, TCRdb lists one record per CDR3 protein. There are 590,000 or so distinct CDR3 sequences in the sample; approximately 30% occur only once, and around a sixth lies in the top ten. Sequencing input: blood. The receptors stem from an elderly woman in good health.

The V call is TRBV7-2, the J call TRBJ2-1; 8 bases are shared with TRBD1. CDR3 length equals 15 residues. Trimming at V came to 8 bases and at J to 8 bases, leaving 14 bases not matched to a gene. Germline assignment: CDR1 SGHTA and CDR2 FQGNSA. The CDR3 sequence is CASGSQTGGIHEQFF. CDR3 DNA: TGTGCCAGCGGATCCCAAACAGGGGGGATCCATGAGCAGTTCTTC.

This clonotype was detected once. The rearrangement links TRBV11-2 to TRBJ1-1; D call uncertain. Germline V CDR1 and CDR2: SGHAT, FQNNGV. The CDR3 has 15 residues. Trimming removed 0 bases at V and 0 bases at J, with 8 bases between. CDR3 in DNA: TGTGCCAGCAGCTTAGAACCAGCTATGAACACTGAAGCTTTCTTT. Translating gives CASSLEPAMNTEAFF.

V is TRBV20-1 and J is TRBJ2-3; TRBD1 matches at 7 bases. The CDR3 is 13 residues long. Germline values: CDR1 DFQATT, CDR2 SNEGSKA (reference sequence). Trimming took 3 bases from V and 5 from J; bases not matched to a gene: 5. The DNA of the CDR3 is TGCAGTGCTAGCGCAAGGGGGCAAGATACGCAGTATTTT. It codes for CSASARGQDTQYF.

This clonotype was counted at least ten times. The gene calls are TRBV9 and TRBJ1-2; perhaps TRBD1 as D (6 bases). Trimming took 0 bases from V and 4 from J, leaving 16 bases between them. The germline V gene encodes CDR1 SGDLS and CDR2 YYNGEE. The CDR3 contains 16 residues. CDR3 DNA sequence: TGTGCCAGCAGCGTAGGATGGGGGCCGGCCGGCTATGGCTACACCTTC. It is translated as CASSVGWGPAGYGYTF. The entire variable domain, with the rest obtained from reference TRBV9 and TRBJ1-2, is as follows: DSGVTQTPKHLITATGQRVTLRCSPRSGDLSVYWYQQSLDQGLQFLIQYYNGEERAKGNILERFSAQQFPDLHSELNLSSLELGDSALYFCASSVGWGPAGYGYTFGSGTRLTVV.

The rearrangement links TRBV6-2 or TRBV6-3 to TRBJ1-5, with 8 bases that match TRBD1. Germline lookup yields CDR1 MNHEY and CDR2 SVGEGT. The trim removed 6 bases at V and 7 bases at J, leaving 8 bases unmatched. This CDR3 is 14 amino acids long. This CDR3 is CASRSGGTGQPQHF. DNA for the CDR3: TGTGCCAGCAGATCAGGGGGCACCGGACAGCCCCAGCATTTT.

This clonotype was picked up many times. This chain links TRBV7-2 with TRBJ1-1; unclear D gene. The CDR3 covers 14 residues. From germline, CDR1 is SGHTA and CDR2 FQGNSA. V was shortened by 2 bases and J by 1 base, with 8 bases between the two germline ends. The CDR3 DNA follows: TGTGCCAGCAGCTTATTTTCCCCGAACACTGAAGCTTTCTTT. Residues: CASSLFSPNTEAFF.

In its sample, this clonotype was seen many times. The gene calls are TRBV4-2 and TRBJ2-1; D not certain. Germline-derived CDR1 and CDR2 are LGHNA and YNFKEQ. The length of the CDR3 is 14 residues. V was cut by 0 bases and J by 6 bases, with 9 bases left in between. The CDR3, as DNA: TGTGCCAGCAGCCAAGATGCCGCGCTCAATGAGCAGTTCTTC. Translated: CASSQDAALNEQFF.

This clonotype came up once. This may stem from a read error, because a much larger clone lies one nucleotide away. The V and J genes are TRBV4-3 and TRBJ2-1, with TRBD1 identical over 8 bases. CDR1 and CDR2 (germline): LGHNA, YSLEER. This CDR3 contains 15 residues. The CDR3 DNA reads TGCGCCGGCAGCCAAGCACGGACAGGGCTAAATGAGCAGTTCTTC. This sequence encodes CAGSQARTGLNEQFF.